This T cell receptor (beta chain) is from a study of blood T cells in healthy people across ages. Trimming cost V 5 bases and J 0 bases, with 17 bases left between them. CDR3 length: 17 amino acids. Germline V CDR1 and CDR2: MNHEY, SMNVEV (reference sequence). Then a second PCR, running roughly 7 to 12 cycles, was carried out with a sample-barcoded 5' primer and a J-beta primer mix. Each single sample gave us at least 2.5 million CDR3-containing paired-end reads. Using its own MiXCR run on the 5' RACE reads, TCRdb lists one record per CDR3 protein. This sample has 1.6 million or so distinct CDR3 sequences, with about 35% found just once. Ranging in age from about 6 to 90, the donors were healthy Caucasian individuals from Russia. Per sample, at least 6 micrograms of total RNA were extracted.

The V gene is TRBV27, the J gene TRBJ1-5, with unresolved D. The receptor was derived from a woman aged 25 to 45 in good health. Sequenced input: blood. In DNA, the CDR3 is TGTGCCAGCAGTCCCTATTTGCGGGGATATAGCAATCAGCCCCAGCATTTT. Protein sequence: CASSPYLRGYSNQPQHF.